Below are 3 T cell receptor beta chains sequenced from a single sample in a study of shared clonotypes between healthy human individuals. Profiling relied on immunoSEQ multiplex PCR, and the TCRdb table lists in-frame clones only, not all of them. The sample lists hundreds of thousands of clones; about two thirds were seen once. The sequenced sample was memory CD4+ T cells sorted from blood. Sample subset: CD45RA-negative fraction. The receptors were gathered from a woman between 25 and 40 years old in good health.

The rearrangement uses TRBV10-1 and TRBJ2-3; the D is unclear. Germline loops: CDR1 WNHNN, CDR2 SYGVQD (reference sequence). This CDR3 contains 13 residues. The V end lost 7 bases, the J end lost 0 bases, and 8 bases lay between the germline ends. CDR3 in DNA: TGCGCCAGCAAGAAGACAAGCACAGATACGCAGTATTTT. Protein: CASKKTSTDTQYF.

This chain connects TRBV7-2 to TRBJ1-4; the D is unclear. The V and J ends lost 5 bases and 0 bases respectively, with 10 bases between them. Germline CDR1 and CDR2: SGHTA and FQGNSA. The CDR3 has 15 residues. CDR3 DNA: TGTGCCAGCAGCCAGGAAACTACAACTAATGAAAAACTGTTTTTT. It specifies CASSQETTTNEKLFF.

The chain is built from TRBV6-1 and TRBJ1-2, with TRBD1 matching over 9 bases. V was pared by 5 bases and J by 8 bases, with 6 bases of the junction left unmatched. CDR1 is MNHNS and CDR2 is SASEGT in the germline V gene. The CDR3 has 13 residues. The CDR3 protein is CASSPDRGGGYTF. Written as DNA, the CDR3 is TGTGCCAGCAGTCCCGACAGGGGGGGAGGCTACACCTTC.